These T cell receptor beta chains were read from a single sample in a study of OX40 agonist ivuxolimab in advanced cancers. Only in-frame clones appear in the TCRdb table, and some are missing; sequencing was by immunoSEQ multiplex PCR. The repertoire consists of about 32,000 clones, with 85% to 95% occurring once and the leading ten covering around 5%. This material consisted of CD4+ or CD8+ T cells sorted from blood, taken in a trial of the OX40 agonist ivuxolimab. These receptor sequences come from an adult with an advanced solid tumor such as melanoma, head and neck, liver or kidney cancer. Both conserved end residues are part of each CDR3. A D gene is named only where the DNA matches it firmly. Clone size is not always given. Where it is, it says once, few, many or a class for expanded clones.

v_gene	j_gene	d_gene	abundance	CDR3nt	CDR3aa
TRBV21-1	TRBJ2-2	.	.	TGTGCCAGCAGCAATCTTACTAGCGGGGGGCGTACGAACACCGGGGAGCTGTTTTTT	CASSNLTSGGRTNTGELFF
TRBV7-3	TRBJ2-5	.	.	TGTGCCAGCAGCTGGCAAGAGACCCAGTACTTC	CASSWQETQYF
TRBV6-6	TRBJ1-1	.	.	TGTGCCAGCGGTCCAGGGATATTTGGCACTGAAGCTTTCTTT	CASGPGIFGTEAFF
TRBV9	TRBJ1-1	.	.	TGTGCCAGCAGTGATGTCAGTACGGTGGGGACTGAAGCTTTCTTT	CASSDVSTVGTEAFF
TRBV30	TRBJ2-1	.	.	TGTGCCTGCAGGGTGGTCTACAATGAGCAGTTCTTC	CACRVVYNEQFF
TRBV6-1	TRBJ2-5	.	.	TGTGCCAGCAGACAGAGAGACCAGTACTTC	CASRQRDQYF
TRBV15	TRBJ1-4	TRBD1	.	TGTGCCACCAGTGGTCCGGGACAGGTAGACGAAAAACTGTTTTTT	CATSGPGQVDEKLFF
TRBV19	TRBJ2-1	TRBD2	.	TGTGCCAGTAGTATGCTAGCGGGGGCCCCGAGCTCCTACAATGAGCAGTTCTTC	CASSMLAGAPSSYNEQFF
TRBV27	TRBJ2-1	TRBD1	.	TGTGCCAGCATCTCAGGGACAGGGGGCTACAATGAGCAGTTCTTC	CASISGTGGYNEQFF
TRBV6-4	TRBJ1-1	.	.	TGTGCCAGCAGTGACCGGGACAACACTGAAGCTTTCTTT	CASSDRDNTEAFF
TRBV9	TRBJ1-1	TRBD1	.	TGTGCCAGCAGTGAGGAGGGGGCAACAAACACTGAAGCTTTCTTT	CASSEEGATNTEAFF
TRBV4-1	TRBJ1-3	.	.	TGCGCCAGCAGCCAAGATGGTCCGTTCTCTGGAAACACCATATATTTT	CASSQDGPFSGNTIYF
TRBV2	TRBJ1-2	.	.	TGTGCCAGCCCCTTCGGGACTAAAACGCAAGGCTACACCTTC	CASPFGTKTQGYTF
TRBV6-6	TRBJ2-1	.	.	TGTGCCAGCAGTTATTGGCAGGAATACAATGAGCAGTTCTTC	CASSYWQEYNEQFF
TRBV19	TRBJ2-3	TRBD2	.	TGTGCCAGTAGTATATTTTGGGCTAGCGGGGATACGCAGTATTTT	CASSIFWASGDTQYF
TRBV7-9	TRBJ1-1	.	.	TGTGCCAGCAGCTTAGCCGGACTCCAAACTGAAGCTTTCTTT	CASSLAGLQTEAFF
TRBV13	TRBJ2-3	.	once	TGTGCCAGCAGCTTAGGGGGGGACTTTACAGATACGCAGTATTTT	CASSLGGDFTDTQYF
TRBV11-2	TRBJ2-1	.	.	TGTGCCAGCAGCTTAGGGTCGGGTCTAGACAATGAGCAGTTCTTC	CASSLGSGLDNEQFF
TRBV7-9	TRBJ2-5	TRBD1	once	TGTGCCAGCAGGGGGGGACAGGACCAAGAGACCCAGTACTTC	CASRGGQDQETQYF
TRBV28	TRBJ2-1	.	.	TGTGCCAGCAGTTTGGTGTGGTCGGAGAGCTCCTACAATGAGCAGTTCTTC	CASSLVWSESSYNEQFF